Described below is a single TCR beta chain sequence and its context. Antigen: not known. In germline, CDR1 is SNHLY, CDR2 FYNNEI. Germline trimming cut 5 bases from V and 8 bases from J; bases unmatched to any gene: 11. CDR3 length equals 14 residues. Profiled with immunoSEQ multiplex PCR; TCRdb holds only in-frame clones, not every one. This table holds 45,000 or so clones, more than 85% found once. The data belong to a study of T cells in localized non-small cell lung cancer. Overall study findings and caveats: In adjacent lung, a median roughly 60 of the top 100 tumor clones were found.

This specimen was PBMCs, taken before any cancer treatment. This TCR was recovered from a woman aged 35 to 70 with stage II lung adenocarcinoma. This chain connects TRBV2 to TRBJ1-2; 7 bases map to TRBD1. CDR3 region: CASSPTTGSGGYTF. CDR3 nucleotides: TGTGCCAGCAGTCCAACGACAGGGTCCGGCGGCTACACCTTC. Full variable domain (missing parts from reference TRBV2 and TRBJ1-2): EPEVTQTPSHQVTQMGQEVILRCVPISNHLYFYWYRQILGQKVEFLVSFYNNEISEKSEIFDDQFSVERPDGSNFTLKIRSTKLEDSAMYFCASSPTTGSGGYTFGSGTRLTVV.